A selection of T cell receptor beta chains follows, all from one sample in a study of T cell changes during pregnancy in multiple sclerosis. Produced via immunoSEQ multiplex PCR; TCRdb's table is partial and in-frame only. Of more than 55,000 clones in the sample, 80% to 95% were seen once. The sample in question was peripheral blood, obtained in the first trimester of pregnancy. These receptors all come from a female donor in good health, enrolled as a control in a pregnancy study. Both conserved end residues are trimmed from each CDR3. Fields, in order: J gene, CDR3 length, clone size, V gene, CDR3 protein. Clone size is stated in some rows and not others, as once, few, many or a class when expanded.

>TRBJ2-5|13|-|TRBV6-1
ASSQLPRLGETQY
>TRBJ2-2|15|once|TRBV5-4
ASSPGGTSGNTGELF
>TRBJ2-1|13|-|TRBV2
ASSEGQGPYNEQF
>TRBJ1-2|14|-|TRBV28
ASSGTEDTFNYGYT
>TRBJ1-1|13|-|TRBV27
ASSLSGGEGTEAF
>TRBJ2-7|13|-|TRBV5-5
ASRQAGTGYYEQY
>TRBJ2-7|15|-|TRBV6-7
ASSYGEGLAGVYEQY
>TRBJ2-5|11|-|TRBV18
ASSPPAGETQY
>TRBJ2-7|13|-|TRBV5-1
ASSSSGTAGYEQY
>TRBJ1-4|12|-|TRBV5-1
ASSLNIPFQGLF
>TRBJ2-7|13|-|TRBV7-2
ASSFEAPSSYEQY
>TRBJ2-2|15|-|TRBV27
ASSQTGTRANTGELF
>TRBJ2-1|13|once|TRBV5-4
ASSSGTSDYNEQF
>TRBJ2-7|12|-|TRBV11-3
ASSPSGSSIEQY
>TRBJ2-5|13|-|TRBV7-2
ASSLDGASGETQY
>TRBJ1-2|12|-|TRBV5-5
ASSPEGLEYGYT
>TRBJ2-2|14|-|TRBV2
ASSGNRGLGTGELF
>TRBJ2-2|13|-|TRBV4-1
ASSSPGVGTGELF
>TRBJ2-7|12|-|TRBV18
ASSPSFQVYEQY
>TRBJ1-1|12|-|TRBV2
ASSEDGWDTEAF
>TRBJ1-1|15|-|TRBV9
ASSPGPPKGVNTEAF
>TRBJ2-7|12|-|TRBV28
ASSRQGASYEQY
>TRBJ2-3|11|once|TRBV5-6
ASSLQGSHTQY
>TRBJ2-7|13|-|TRBV19
ASSIGGPRPYEQY
>TRBJ2-4|13|-|TRBV28
ASSLLTGGGNIQY
>TRBJ1-4|12|-|TRBV5-1
ASSVGTDSEKLF
>TRBJ1-5|13|-|TRBV19
ASSRTGEVNQPQH
>TRBJ1-5|14|-|TRBV4-1
ASSQDSGRSNGVRH
>TRBJ1-5|11|-|TRBV28
ASLTPGNQPQH
>TRBJ2-7|10|-|TRBV15
ATSRGAYEQY
>TRBJ2-7|11|once|TRBV27
ARPFGKCYEQY
>TRBJ2-3|13|-|TRBV7-2
ASSLLGHDTDTQY
>TRBJ2-3|13|-|TRBV6-1
ASSVTGTSTDTQY